This T cell receptor beta chain came from a study of identical twins. In TCRdb, the 5' RACE reads were re-called with MiXCR into one record per CDR3 protein. The data show 550,000 to 700,000 distinct CDR3 sequences, around 20% seen once. Unmatched junction bases numbered 14, after V lost 3 bases and J lost 5 bases. The CDR3 has 16 residues. Germline lookup yields CDR1 DFQATT and CDR2 SNEGSKA (reference sequence). This clonotype came up a few times. These data are also associated with another study on T cells expressing NK-cell markers.

The material sequenced was PBMCs. The chain uses TRBV20-1 and TRBJ2-7; 9 nucleotides line up with TRBD1. This TCR was recovered from a woman aged 18-30 years in good health. The CDR3: CSASKAPGQGNDEQYF. CDR3 in DNA: TGCAGTGCTAGTAAGGCCCCGGGACAGGGTAACGACGAGCAGTACTTC.